Sequencing of this T cell receptor beta chain was carried out in a study of blood T cell repertoires in COVID-19. Study-wide context: T cells, B-cell-depleted T cells, or PBMCs supplied cDNA or gDNA.

The CDR3 loop spans 14 amino acids. CDR1 is ENHRY and CDR2 is SYGVKD in the germline V gene. V lost 2 bases to trimming and J lost 3 bases, with 11 bases between them. The data were produced by immunoSEQ multiplex PCR, yet TCRdb's version contains in-frame clones alone and is incomplete. The table shows 400,000 to 450,000 clones, with 85% to 90% occurring only once. The clonotype originates from a man younger than 45 who had recovered from COVID-19. Sequences were obtained from PBMCs or T cells enriched from blood (not recorded which). The rearrangement joins TRBV10-3 to TRBJ2-7; D uncertain. CDR3 in amino acids: CAISEQIGSYEQYF. The CDR3 bases are TGTGCCATCAGTGAGCAAATTGGCAGCTACGAGCAGTACTTC.